Listed below are T cell receptor beta chains from one sample, sequenced in a study of blood T cells in healthy people across ages. TCRdb reprocessed the 5' RACE reads with MiXCR, giving one entry per CDR3 protein. This table has 850,000 to 1,100,000 distinct CDR3 sequences, approximately 38% appearing once. The sample was blood. The receptors stem from a man younger than 35 in good health. CDR3s include the opening cysteine and the closing phenylalanine or tryptophan. D genes are given only for firm matches. Size tells how often a clone was seen (once, few, many) or the class of an expanded clone, and some rows leave it out.

>TRBJ2-7|TRBV6-2/TRBV6-3|TRBD2|NA
TGTGCCAGCAGTTACGGACTAGCGGATCCCTACGAGCAGTACTTC
CASSYGLADPYEQYF
>TRBJ2-7|TRBV12-3/TRBV12-4|NA|few
TGTGCCAGCAGTCCAGCATCCGGGATTCTCTCCTACGAGCAGTACTTC
CASSPASGILSYEQYF
>TRBJ1-5|TRBV20-1|NA|NA
TGCAGTGCTAGAGATAGGGCACATAGCAATCAGCCCCAGCATTTT
CSARDRAHSNQPQHF
>TRBJ1-1|TRBV20-1|TRBD1|NA
TGCAGTGCGCCGGACAGGGAAAACACTGAAGCTTTCTTT
CSAPDRENTEAFF
>TRBJ2-7|TRBV4-1|NA|NA
TGCGCCAGCAGCGTAAATGAGGACTACGAGCAGTACTTC
CASSVNEDYEQYF
>TRBJ2-1|TRBV5-1|NA|NA
TGCGCCAGCAGCTTGGAAGGGACGAAATACAATGAGCAGTTCTTC
CASSLEGTKYNEQFF
>TRBJ2-7|TRBV7-6|NA|few
TGTGCCAGCAGCTTAGAAGCCAACTACGAGCAGTACTTC
CASSLEANYEQYF
>TRBJ1-3|TRBV25-1|NA|NA
TGTGCCAGCAGTCCGCAGGTTAGCTCTGGAAACACCATATATTTT
CASSPQVSSGNTIYF
>TRBJ1-2|TRBV10-3|NA|few
TGTGCCATCAGAGCGTCAGGGGCGGAGGTTCAAGGCTACACCTTC
CAIRASGAEVQGYTF
>TRBJ1-2|TRBV21-1|NA|NA
TGTGCCAGCAGCAAAGTAACAGGGTTTGATGGCTACACCTTC
CASSKVTGFDGYTF
>TRBJ1-2|TRBV12-3/TRBV12-4|NA|few
TGTGCCAGCAGTTTCGTCGGGACAAAGGACGGCTACACCTTC
CASSFVGTKDGYTF
>TRBJ2-3|TRBV7-2|NA|few
TGTGCCAGCAGCCATTCCTCCAATGTTGGGTCTAGCACAGATACGCAGTATTTT
CASSHSSNVGSSTDTQYF
>TRBJ1-4|TRBV4-2|NA|NA
TGTGCCAGCAGCCAAGATTTGGCTGAAAAACTGTTTTTT
CASSQDLAEKLFF
>TRBJ2-5|TRBV7-2|TRBD1|few
TGTGCCAGCAGCTTAGGAGACAGGGAGTACGAGACCCAGTACTTC
CASSLGDREYETQYF
>TRBJ2-5|TRBV27|NA|NA
TGTGCCAGCAGTTTAAAGGTAGACAGAGGAGAGACCCAGTACTTC
CASSLKVDRGETQYF
>TRBJ2-5|TRBV12-3/TRBV12-4|NA|NA
TGTGCCAGCAGTTTATCAGGGGGACTGACTTACAATGAGCAGTACTTC
CASSLSGGLTYNEQYF
>TRBJ2-5|TRBV4-1|TRBD2|many
TGCGCCAGCAGCTTGGGACTAGCGAAAGAGACCCAGTACTTC
CASSLGLAKETQYF
>TRBJ2-1|TRBV6-2/TRBV6-3|NA|few
TGTGCCAGCAGACGAGCAGAAGCTTATGACAATGAGCAGTTCTTC
CASRRAEAYDNEQFF
>TRBJ1-2|TRBV4-1|TRBD1|NA
TGCGCCAGCAGGGGACAGGGGATGGGTGGCTGCACCTTC
CASRGQGMGGCTF
>TRBJ1-6|TRBV6-6|TRBD1|NA
TGTGCCAGTGACAGGGGAAGCTCCTATAATTCACCCCTCCACTTT
CASDRGSSYNSPLHF
>TRBJ2-3|TRBV6-6|NA|few
TGTGCCAGCAGTTACCGCGGTGGAGGGGCAGATACGCAGTATTTT
CASSYRGGGADTQYF
>TRBJ1-2|TRBV7-2|TRBD1|NA
TGTGCCAGCAGCTTCGGCCGGGACAGAAACTATGGCTACACCTTC
CASSFGRDRNYGYTF
>TRBJ1-1|TRBV9|NA|NA
TGTGCCAGCAGCCCCACCCGGGGGAGTGGAGACACTGAAGCTTTCTTT
CASSPTRGSGDTEAFF
>TRBJ2-7|TRBV5-1|NA|NA
TGCGCCATCAGGGACCCCCTAACCTACGAGCAGTACTTC
CAIRDPLTYEQYF
>TRBJ2-7|TRBV19|TRBD2|NA
TGTGCCAGTAGTTTATCGGGGGGTTTCCTTTACAATGAGCAGTACTTC
CASSLSGGFLYNEQYF
>TRBJ2-3|TRBV5-1|TRBD2|NA
TGCGCCAGCAGCGGGACTAGCAGACGCACAGATACGCAGTATTTT
CASSGTSRRTDTQYF
>TRBJ2-7|TRBV5-1|TRBD2|once
TGCGCCAGCAGCCTAGGGACTAGCGGGGGAGATTACAATGAGCAGTACTTC
CASSLGTSGGDYNEQYF
>TRBJ1-2|TRBV7-2|NA|few
TGTGCCAGCAGCTTGGACGGAATTAACTATGGCTACACCTTC
CASSLDGINYGYTF
>TRBJ1-2|TRBV7-3|TRBD1|NA
TGTGCCAGCAGCTCGTTCCGACAGGGGACGGGTGGCTACACCTTC
CASSSFRQGTGGYTF
>TRBJ2-7|TRBV4-1|TRBD1|NA
TGCGCCAGCAGCCAAGCCTGGGCACCGGGACAGGGTAGTCTCTACGAGCAGTACTTC
CASSQAWAPGQGSLYEQYF
>TRBJ1-2|TRBV24-1|NA|NA
TGTGCCACCAGTGATCCTGTACGGGGCAGTGGCTACACCTTC
CATSDPVRGSGYTF
>TRBJ2-7|TRBV7-9|NA|NA
TGTGCCAGCAGCTTACTAGGGGGAGATGACCACGAGCAGTACTTC
CASSLLGGDDHEQYF
>TRBJ2-2|TRBV3-1|TRBD1|NA
TGTGCCAGCAGCCATCCTACGGACAGGGGAGGGACCGGGGAGCTGTTTTTT
CASSHPTDRGGTGELFF
>TRBJ1-2|TRBV29-1|NA|NA
TGCAGCGTCCCCACAGGCGGATACTATGGCTACACCTTC
CSVPTGGYYGYTF
>TRBJ2-1|TRBV6-6|NA|many
TGTGCCAGCAGTTACTCAGTGAACAATGAGCAGTTCTTC
CASSYSVNNEQFF
>TRBJ1-2|TRBV21-1|NA|NA
TGTACCAGCAGCAAAAATCCGCAACCTAACTATGGCTACACCTTC
CTSSKNPQPNYGYTF
>TRBJ2-7|TRBV6-6|TRBD1|NA
TGTGCCAGCAGTTACTCAGGGGACAGGGTTAATGAGCAGTACTTC
CASSYSGDRVNEQYF
>TRBJ2-5|TRBV4-3|TRBD1|NA
TGCGCCAGCAGCCAACAGACAGGGTTGGAGACCCAGTACTTC
CASSQQTGLETQYF
>TRBJ2-1|TRBV11-1|TRBD2|NA
TGTGCCAGCAGCCCCCCTTGGACAGGGGAACTAGCGGGGGTATCCTCCTACAATGAGCAGTCCTTC
CASSPPWTGELAGVSSYNEQSF
>TRBJ1-1|TRBV7-9|NA|NA
TGTGCCAGCAGCCGTCGACAGCTGAACACTGAAGCTTTCTTT
CASSRRQLNTEAFF
>TRBJ2-7|TRBV30|NA|NA
TGTGCCTGGAACTTAGGGGTAATGGAGCAGTACTTC
CAWNLGVMEQYF
>TRBJ2-3|TRBV6-2/TRBV6-3|TRBD1|NA
TGTGCCAGCAGCCGTATAGGGGGCTTCACAGATACGCAGTATTTT
CASSRIGGFTDTQYF
>TRBJ1-1|TRBV4-1|TRBD1|NA
TGCGCCAGCAGCCAATCACAGGGGGCGCTGGACACTGAAGCTTTCTTT
CASSQSQGALDTEAFF
>TRBJ1-1|TRBV4-1|NA|NA
TGCGCCAGCAGCCAAGATCAGAAGGGGACTACGAACACTGAAGCTTTCTTT
CASSQDQKGTTNTEAFF
>TRBJ1-1|TRBV20-1|NA|NA
TGCAGTGCTAGAGATATAGGGCAGGAGAACACTGAAGCTTTCTTT
CSARDIGQENTEAFF
>TRBJ1-2|TRBV20-1|NA|NA
TGCAGTGTCCGATCGGGCCTAGATACCTATGGCTACACCTTC
CSVRSGLDTYGYTF
>TRBJ2-7|TRBV28|NA|NA
TGTGCCAGCACCTTCGGGAATGAGCAGTACTTC
CASTFGNEQYF
>TRBJ1-1|TRBV12-3/TRBV12-4|NA|once
TGTGCCAGCAGGCAAGACAGAGAAAACACTGAAGCTTTCTTT
CASRQDRENTEAFF
>TRBJ2-2|TRBV5-6|TRBD1|few
TGTGCCAGCAGCCCCTGGAGAGGGACAGGGGGGAACACCGGGGAGCTGTTTTTT
CASSPWRGTGGNTGELFF
>TRBJ2-7|TRBV9|NA|NA
TGTGCCAGCAGCGCCGACAGGTACCTCTCCTACGAGCAGTACTTC
CASSADRYLSYEQYF
>TRBJ1-4|TRBV9|NA|few
TGTGCCAGCAGCGCCAGTCCTACAGGAACTAATGAAAAACTGTTTTTT
CASSASPTGTNEKLFF
>TRBJ1-1|TRBV7-9|NA|NA
TGTGCCAGCAGCCGTGCGAGGGAGACTGAAGCTTTCTTT
CASSRARETEAFF
>TRBJ1-2|TRBV11-2|NA|NA
TGTGCCAGCAGCTTAGATCTTACTAGGCTTTATGGCTACACCTTC
CASSLDLTRLYGYTF
>TRBJ1-2|TRBV7-2|NA|few
TGTGCCAGCAGCTTAGTGGGACACACTAACTATGGCTACACCTTC
CASSLVGHTNYGYTF
>TRBJ2-7|TRBV19|NA|few
TGTGCCAGCCTCGGAGGGTGGGGGACCCGGAATGGGCAGTACTTC
CASLGGWGTRNGQYF